The 24 T cell receptor beta chains below come from one sample, sequenced in a study of blood T cell repertoires in COVID-19. Method: immunoSEQ multiplex PCR; TCRdb's copy keeps in-frame clones and lacks some. This sample has 300,000 to 400,000 clones, with 87% found just once. The source material was peripheral blood. These receptors all come from a woman in her fifties or sixties with COVID-19, enrolled during active disease.

The chain recombines TRBV6-5 with TRBJ1-2; no firm D call. Trimming removed 6 bases at V and 4 bases at J, with 12 bases between. This CDR3 is 13 amino acids long. Germline V gene lookup returns CDR1 MNHEY and CDR2 SVGAGI. CDR3 DNA sequence: TGTGCCAGCAGCACTATGCTGGGCTATGGCTACACCTTC. Amino acid sequence: CASSTMLGYGYTF.

The rearrangement uses TRBV13 and TRBJ1-3; possible D gene TRBD1, 5 bases. The CDR3 length is 14 residues. V shed 6 bases and J shed 3 bases, with 12 bases lying between them. Germline V gene lookup returns CDR1 PRHDT and CDR2 FYEKMQ (reference sequence). The CDR3 DNA sequence: TGTGCCAGCAGAAGCGGGGGGGGTGGAAACACCATATATTTT. Its protein product is CASRSGGGGNTIYF.

The gene calls are TRBV7-2 and TRBJ1-6, with 9 bases fitting TRBD1. This CDR3 contains 16 residues. Germline loops: CDR1 SGHTA, CDR2 FQGNSA. V lost 5 bases, J lost 7 bases, and 9 bases stayed unmatched. CDR3 nucleotides: TGTGCCAGCAGCATCTACAGGGGGCGGGTCAATTCACCCCTCCACTTT. Translated: CASSIYRGRVNSPLHF. Complete variable domain (other parts from reference TRBV7-2 and TRBJ1-6): GAGVSQSPSNKVTEKGKDVELRCDPISGHTALYWYRQSLGQGLEFLIYFQGNSAPDKSGLPSDRFSAERTGGSVSTLTIQRTQQEDSAVYLCASSIYRGRVNSPLHFGNGTRLTVT.

The genes are TRBV5-1 and TRBJ2-2, with 12 positions matching TRBD2. The CDR3 sequence is 15 residues long. Unmatched junction bases numbered 2, after V lost 4 bases and J lost 4 bases. Germline V gene sequence: CDR1 SGHRS, CDR2 YFSETQ. The CDR3 DNA reads TGCGCCAGCAGCGCGGGACTAGCGGGCACCGGGGAGCTGTTTTTT. This codes for CASSAGLAGTGELFF.

The V call is TRBV3-1 (or the pseudogene TRBV3-2), the J call TRBJ2-5, with D possibly being TRBD2 (6 bases). Deletions cut 3 bases from V and 5 bases from J, with 16 bases between. The length of the CDR3 is 15 residues. Germline CDR1 and CDR2: LGHDT and YNNKEL (reference sequence). This chain's CDR3 is CASSQQPGGYETQYF. For the CDR3, the DNA is TGTGCCAGCAGCCAGCAGCCCGGGGGATATGAGACCCAGTACTTC.

The genes are TRBV9 and TRBJ2-7; TRBD2 is a possible D gene (6 bases). V gave up 5 bases and J gave up 8 bases, with 23 bases separating them. Germline-derived CDR1 and CDR2 are SGDLS and YYNGEE. The CDR3 is 15 residues long. CDR3 sequence (DNA): TGTGCCAGCAGTGTAACCGGGACTCCAGAAGGGAAGCAGTACTTC. It is translated as CASSVTGTPEGKQYF.

V and J are TRBV19 and TRBJ1-1, with D possibly being TRBD1 (5 bases). The CDR3 has 15 amino acids. Trimming pared 4 bases from V and 1 base from J, leaving 13 bases between. Germline CDR1 is LNHDA and CDR2 is SQIVND (reference sequence). The CDR3 here is CASSNQGGRNTEAFF. CDR3 in DNA: TGTGCCAGTAGTAACCAGGGAGGGAGGAACACTGAAGCTTTCTTT.

V usage is TRBV21-1 and J usage is TRBJ2-7; the DNA was not used to check the table's D call, TRBD2. TRBV21-1 is designated a pseudogene. CDR3 length equals 13 residues. CDR3 residues: CASSKEAAGGKYF. CDR3 nucleotides: TGTGCCAGCAGCAAAGAAGCCGCGGGGGGGAAGTACTTC.

This clone was picked up one time. The V and J genes are TRBV5-6 and TRBJ1-6; 8 nucleotides match TRBD1. CDR1 is SGHDT and CDR2 is YYEEEE in the germline V gene. The CDR3 is 14 residues long. J was trimmed by 9 bases and V by 4 bases; bases with no gene match: 6. The CDR3 DNA follows: TGTGCCAGCAGCATTGACAGGGGTTTTTCACCCCTCCACTTT. Encoded protein: CASSIDRGFSPLHF.

This rearrangement joins TRBV25-1 to TRBJ2-7; TRBD2 is a possible D gene (6 bases). Per the germline V gene, CDR1 is MGHDK and CDR2 is SYGVNS. Trimming cost V 7 bases and J 1 base, with 14 bases left between them. The CDR3 sequence is 14 residues long. CDR3 protein: CASKKAGSSYEQYF. CDR3 DNA: TGTGCCAGCAAGAAAGCCGGGAGTTCCTACGAGCAGTACTTC.

This rearrangement joins TRBV12-3 or TRBV12-4 to TRBJ2-7, with D maybe TRBD1 (6 bases). The CDR3 totals 13 residues. Trimming left V 6 bases short and J 6 bases short, with 15 bases between. The CDR3 DNA follows: TGTGCCAGCAGGCCCGGGACATCTGTCGAGCAGTACTTC. Translating it yields CASRPGTSVEQYF.

The rearrangement links TRBV5-1 to TRBJ2-3, with TRBD1 matching over 7 bases. Germline V gives CDR1 SGHRS, CDR2 YFSETQ. This CDR3 spans 12 amino acids. J was trimmed by 4 bases and V by 4 bases; bases with no gene match: 0. CDR3 nucleotide sequence: TGCGCCAGCAGCACAGGGGCAGATACGCAGTATTTT. Its translation: CASSTGADTQYF.

This chain connects TRBV6-6 to TRBJ2-3; 7 positions match TRBD2. Germline CDR1 is MNHNY and CDR2 is SVGAGI (reference sequence). Unmatched junction bases numbered 9, after V lost 8 bases and J lost 4 bases. The CDR3 extends over 14 amino acids. In DNA form, the CDR3 reads TGTGCCAGCGCAGCCGGACTAGATGCAGATACGCAGTATTTT. Its protein is CASAAGLDADTQYF.

J is TRBJ1-2 and V is TRBV12-3 or TRBV12-4, with D perhaps TRBD1 (5 bases). V gave up 3 bases and J gave up 5 bases, with 7 bases separating them. The CDR3 spans 12 residues. The CDR3 bases are TGTGCCAGCAGTTTTAGGGGTTATGGCTACACCTTC. As protein: CASSFRGYGYTF.

This chain connects TRBV5-1 to TRBJ1-5; D uncertain. Trimming stripped 4 bases from V and 2 bases from J, with 16 bases between. CDR3 length: 16 amino acids. The germline V gene has CDR1 SGHRS and CDR2 YFSETQ. CDR3 coding DNA: TGCGCCAGCAGCCCGGGCGACGCGAGGGGCAATCAGCCCCAGCATTTT. Its protein product is CASSPGDARGNQPQHF.

V usage is TRBV6-2 or TRBV6-3 and J usage is TRBJ2-6, with 11 bases fitting TRBD2. CDR3 length: 21 residues. Trimming cost V 2 bases and J 1 base; bases outside gene matches: 13. From germline, CDR1 is MNHEY and CDR2 SVGEGT. The DNA of the CDR3 is TGTGCCAGCAGTTACGTCGCGGGGCTAGCGGGGGGACCGTCTGGGGCCAACGTCCTGACTTTC. Its translation is CASSYVAGLAGGPSGANVLTF.

The chain links TRBV30 to TRBJ2-3, with TRBD2 matching 7 bases. This CDR3 spans 17 amino acids. Germline V CDR1 and CDR2: GTSNPN, SVGIG (reference sequence). V lost 4 bases to trimming and J lost 0 bases; unmatched junction nucleotides: 13. The CDR3 loop is CAWTHGGGPSSTDTQYF. CDR3 bases: TGTGCCTGGACTCACGGCGGGGGACCCTCAAGCACAGATACGCAGTATTTT.

The chain has TRBV6-5 and TRBJ1-2; D perhaps matches TRBD1 (5 bases). Germline CDR1 and CDR2: MNHEY and SVGAGI. Deletions cut 11 bases from V and 8 bases from J, with 24 bases between. This CDR3 region has 14 residues. CDR3 DNA sequence: TGTGCCTGCAACACCCGGGGGGAATTGTGGGGCTACACCTTC. Translating gives CACNTRGELWGYTF.

The chain combines TRBV5-1 with TRBJ2-1; 7 nucleotides match TRBD1. V lost 3 bases and J lost 5; bases outside the gene matches: 11. This CDR3 is 16 amino acids long. Germline values: CDR1 SGHRS, CDR2 YFSETQ. The CDR3 bases are TGCGCCAGCAGCTCCAAACCGGGACAGAGTAACAATGAGCAGTTCTTC. Translating gives CASSSKPGQSNNEQFF.

The V and J genes are TRBV28 and TRBJ2-1, with D possibly matching TRBD2 (6 bases). Trimming shortened V by 7 bases and J by 3 bases, and 13 bases separated the two germline ends. CDR1 is MDHEN and CDR2 is SYDVKM in the germline V gene. This CDR3 contains 14 residues. CDR3 DNA: TGTGCCAGCACCCCGGGGGAGTTCTACAATGAGCAGTTCTTC. Residues: CASTPGEFYNEQFF.

V usage is TRBV9 and J usage is TRBJ2-1, with 10 bases fitting TRBD2. The CDR3 runs to 13 residues. The germline V gene encodes CDR1 SGDLS and CDR2 YYNGEE. Trimming cost V 4 bases and J 12 bases; bases outside gene matches: 7. CDR3 residues: CASSSIAGGGQFF. The CDR3 DNA follows: TGTGCCAGCAGCTCTATAGCGGGGGGTGGGCAGTTCTTC.

This clone was picked up one time. The rearrangement uses TRBV19 and TRBJ1-5, with D uncertain. Germline CDR1 LNHDA, CDR2 SQIVND (reference sequence). This CDR3 contains 13 residues. Trimming removed 7 bases from V and 0 bases from J, with 7 bases in between. The CDR3 spells CASKQDSNQPQHF. The CDR3 DNA sequence: TGTGCCAGTAAGCAGGATAGCAATCAGCCCCAGCATTTT.

This chain joins TRBV15 and TRBJ1-1; perhaps TRBD1 as D (6 bases). Germline CDR1 is LNHNV and CDR2 is YYDKDF (reference sequence). With 0 bases removed from V and 8 bases from J, the gap between germline ends came to 10 bases. CDR3 length: 13 residues. In nucleotides, the CDR3 is TGTGCCACCAGCAGAGATTCAGGGGACGAAGCTTTCTTT. This translates into CATSRDSGDEAFF. The full variable domain, completed using reference TRBV15 and TRBJ1-1, is DAMVIQNPRYQVTQFGKPVTLSCSQTLNHNVMYWYQQKSSQAPKLLFHYYDKDFNNEADTPDNFQSRRPNTSFCFLDIRSPGLGDTAMYLCATSRDSGDEAFFGQGTRLTVV.

The chain combines TRBV4-2 with TRBJ2-3; D may be TRBD1 (6 bases). This CDR3 is built from 15 residues. The V gene lost 1 base and the J gene lost 3 bases, with 11 bases spanning the gap. Per germline, CDR1 LGHNA and CDR2 YNFKEQ. The CDR3 spells CASSQARGGTDTQYF. The CDR3 nucleotides are TGTGCCAGCAGCCAAGCCAGGGGTGGAACAGATACGCAGTATTTT.